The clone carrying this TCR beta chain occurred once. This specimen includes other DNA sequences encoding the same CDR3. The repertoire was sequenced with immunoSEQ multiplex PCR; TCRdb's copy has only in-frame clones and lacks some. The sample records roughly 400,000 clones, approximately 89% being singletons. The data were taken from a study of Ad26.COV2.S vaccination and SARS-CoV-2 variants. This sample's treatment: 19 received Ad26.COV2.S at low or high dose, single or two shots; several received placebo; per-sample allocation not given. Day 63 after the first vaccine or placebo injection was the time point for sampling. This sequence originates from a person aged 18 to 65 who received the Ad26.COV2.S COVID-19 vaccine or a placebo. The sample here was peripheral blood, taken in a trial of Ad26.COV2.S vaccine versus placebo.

The CDR3: CASSIHRETYEQYF. CDR3 in DNA: TGTGCCAGTAGTATCCACAGGGAGACCTACGAGCAGTACTTC. This chain joins TRBV19 and TRBJ2-7; D might be TRBD1 (6 bases). The CDR3 extends over 14 amino acids. The germline gives CDR1 LNHDA, CDR2 SQIVND (reference sequence). The ends were cut back, 3 bases at V and 2 bases at J, with 11 bases in the middle.